This T cell receptor (beta chain) emerged from a study of cytomegalovirus exposure and HLA in healthy donors. Whole-study context: In a previous analysis, nearly 120 million unique TCR beta sequences were found from some 180 million T cells.

Study-wide findings and caveats: Relative to equally common others, HLA-associated TCR beta chains showed greater clonal expansion in a later analysis. For most TCR sequences rarity was the rule, although some public TCRs occurred in many donors.

CDR1 is SGDLS, CDR2 YYNGEE, per germline. The length of the CDR3 is 15 residues. Trimming shortened V by 4 bases and J by 0 bases, and 14 bases separated the two germline ends. With 60 Vbeta and 13 Jbeta primers, the PCR was carried out. This table comes from immunoSEQ multiplex PCR, and its TCRdb copy is limited to in-frame clones, with some not included. The sample has some 180,000 clones, roughly a tenth seen once. Note on this clone: Its target is unknown.

The receptor was derived from a woman aged 30 to 39 in good health and CMV-seropositive. The J gene is TRBJ2-7, the V gene TRBV9; D is ambiguous. The specimen was PBMCs. The CDR3, as DNA: TGTGCCAGCAGCCCCAAAGTACAGTACTCCTACGAGCAGTACTTC. Translation gives CASSPKVQYSYEQYF.